These 16 T cell receptor beta chains share one sample of origin, sequenced in a study of T cell repertoires in cytomegalovirus infection. Each CDR3 protein is one row after TCRdb ran MiXCR on the reads. The table has 400,000 or so distinct CDR3 sequences, 15% to 20% seen once; the top ten hold 8.7%. Sequencing input: PBMCs. The receptors stem from a human donor in good health (CMV status not recorded). Some clones in this sample may be carry-over from other donors' samples.

This clonotype appeared many times. The rearrangement links TRBV7-2 to TRBJ2-5; the D gene is possibly TRBD1 (5 bases). This CDR3 is built from 13 residues. Trimming shortened V by 3 bases and J by 2 bases, and 7 bases separated the two germline ends. Germline V gene data show CDR1 as SGHTA and CDR2 as FQGNSA. CDR3 in DNA: TGTGCCAGCAGCTTTAACAGGCAAGAGACCCAGTACTTC. Its translation: CASSFNRQETQYF.

This chain joins TRBV11-3 and TRBJ1-1, with D perhaps TRBD1 (5 bases). The CDR3 covers 14 residues. V was shortened by 2 bases and J by 7 bases, with 14 bases between the two germline ends. The V gene's germline CDR1 is SGHNT and CDR2 YENEEA. The CDR3 bases are TGTGCCAGCAGCTTACGGTATCCGGGACTTGAAGCTTTCTTT. This sequence encodes CASSLRYPGLEAFF. The full variable domain, with the rest looked up from reference TRBV11-3 and TRBJ1-1, is EAGVVQSPRYKIIEKKQPVAFWCNPISGHNTLYWYLQNLGQGPELLIRYENEEAVDDSQLPKDRFSAERLKGVDSTLKIQPAELGDSAVYLCASSLRYPGLEAFFGQGTRLTVV.

The chain combines TRBV10-3 with TRBJ1-1, with 8 bases identical to TRBD1. Looked up from germline, CDR1 is ENHRY and CDR2 is SYGVKD. There are 12 residues in the CDR3. The V segment lost 6 bases and the J segment 8 bases; nucleotides outside the gene matches: 5. CDR3 coding DNA: TGTGCCATCAGCGGACAGGGAAAAGAAGCTTTCTTT. It encodes CAISGQGKEAFF.

This clonotype has a handful of counts. The chain combines TRBV4-2 with TRBJ2-3; D is unclear. The germline gives CDR1 LGHNA, CDR2 YNFKEQ. The CDR3 runs 15 residues. The V gene lost 0 bases and the J gene lost 3 bases, with 10 bases spanning the gap. The CDR3 DNA sequence: TGTGCCAGCAGCCAAGAATCTGGGCGTACAGATACGCAGTATTTT. Translating gives CASSQESGRTDTQYF.

The chain combines TRBV12-3 or TRBV12-4 with TRBJ1-1; maybe TRBD1 (6 bases). The CDR3 loop spans 15 amino acids. Trimming took off 5 bases at V and 3 bases at J, with 16 bases between the two ends. CDR3 DNA: TGTGCCAGCAGTGAACATGGGGGGGCTCACACTGAAGCTTTCTTT. Protein sequence: CASSEHGGAHTEAFF.

V usage is TRBV19 and J usage is TRBJ1-5; 8 nucleotides match TRBD1. J was trimmed by 5 bases and V by 9 bases; bases with no gene match: 12. CDR3 length equals 15 residues. Germline V gene sequence: CDR1 LNHDA, CDR2 SQIVND (reference sequence). CDR3 sequence (DNA): TGTGCCAGCACGGGACAGGCTAACAACTATCAGCCCCAGCATTTT. Translation: CASTGQANNYQPQHF.

This clonotype was counted many times. The V and J genes are TRBV7-4 and TRBJ2-4; 9 bases are shared with TRBD2. Germline-derived CDR1 and CDR2 are SGHVT and SQSDAQ. V lost 0 bases, J lost 8 bases, and 8 bases stayed unmatched. This CDR3 is 16 amino acids long. DNA for the CDR3: TGTGCCAGCAGCTTAGCGCGGCGGGAGGGCCAGGACATTCAGTACTTC. It yields the protein CASSLARREGQDIQYF.

This clonotype was observed a handful of times. The V and J genes are TRBV6-2 or TRBV6-3 and TRBJ2-1, with D tentatively TRBD1 (5 bases). Germline-derived CDR1 and CDR2 are MNHEY and SVGEGT. The CDR3 has 14 residues. The V and J ends lost 5 bases and 5 bases respectively, with 13 bases between them. Here the CDR3 DNA reads TGTGCCAGCAGTCCGCAGGGTCTTAACAATGAGCAGTTCTTC. Translated, it gives CASSPQGLNNEQFF.

In this sample, this clonotype turned up once. The chain combines TRBV20-1 with TRBJ2-5, with D unclear. The CDR3 runs 12 residues. Per the germline V gene, CDR1 is DFQATT and CDR2 is SNEGSKA (reference sequence). V lost 6 bases to trimming and J lost 2 bases, with 10 bases between them. The CDR3 protein is CSALDQQETQYF. CDR3 bases: TGCAGTGCCCTGGACCAACAAGAGACCCAGTACTTC.

The chain carries TRBV6-5 and TRBJ2-2; 9 positions match TRBD2. The CDR3 totals 17 residues. Germline CDR1 is MNHEY and CDR2 is SVGAGI. The junction had 11 bases not matched to a gene; V was cut back by 2 bases and J by 7 bases. CDR3 sequence reads: CASSYGISGGIGGELFF. The CDR3 DNA is TGTGCCAGCAGTTACGGGATTAGCGGGGGAATAGGCGGGGAGCTGTTTTTT.

At least ten counts were recorded for this clonotype. The chain has TRBV7-2 and TRBJ2-5, with 8 bases matching TRBD1. Germline V gives CDR1 SGHTA, CDR2 FQGNSA. The J segment lost 5 bases and the V segment lost 4 bases, leaving 9 bases of the junction unmatched. The CDR3 runs to 15 residues. In DNA, the CDR3 is TGTGCCAGCAGCTATGGACAGGGCATAAGGGAGACCCAGTACTTC. Amino acids: CASSYGQGIRETQYF.

The chain carries TRBV20-1 and TRBJ2-7; weak D call: TRBD2 (7 bases). CDR3 length equals 15 residues. V was clipped by 3 bases and J by 1 base, with 16 bases between them. CDR1 and CDR2 from the germline V gene are DFQATT and SNEGSKA (reference sequence). The CDR3 here is CSASRGGGASYEQYF. CDR3 nucleotide sequence: TGCAGTGCTAGTAGGGGGGGGGGCGCTTCCTACGAGCAGTACTTC.

This clonotype was observed a few times. This rearrangement joins TRBV7-2 to TRBJ2-5; TRBD1 or TRBD2 may be the D gene (6 bases each). The CDR3 runs to 14 residues. Germline-derived CDR1 and CDR2 are SGHTA and FQGNSA. V was clipped by 5 bases and J by 4 bases, with 14 bases between them. CDR3 sequence (DNA): TGTGCCAGCAGCGTCGGGAGAGGGGGAGAGACCCAGTACTTC. It codes for CASSVGRGGETQYF.

The chain carries TRBV4-2 and TRBJ1-3, with a weak D call TRBD1 (5 bases). Trimming removed 0 bases from V and 5 bases from J, with 11 bases in between. Per the germline V gene, CDR1 is LGHNA and CDR2 is YNFKEQ. The CDR3 has 15 amino acids. CDR3 DNA: TGTGCCAGCAGCCAAGACCCCAGGGAACGAAACACCATATATTTT. The encoded protein is CASSQDPRERNTIYF.

This clonotype was found many times. The chain is built from TRBV7-2 and TRBJ2-7, with TRBD1 matching over 9 bases. Per the germline V gene, CDR1 is SGHTA and CDR2 is FQGNSA. Trimming took 5 bases from V and 3 from J; bases not matched to a gene: 5. The CDR3 runs 14 residues. The CDR3, as DNA: TGTGCCAGCAGCCGACAGGGGGGTGGCTACGAGCAGTACTTC. This sequence encodes CASSRQGGGYEQYF.

This clonotype showed up just a few times. The V call is TRBV9, the J call TRBJ2-1; TRBD2 matches at 13 bases. This CDR3 is built from 15 residues. With 3 bases clipped from V and 9 bases from J, the junction kept 6 bases outside the gene matches. CDR1 and CDR2 (germline): SGDLS, YYNGEE. The CDR3 nucleotides read TGTGCCAGCAGCGGGACTAGCGGGAGTTTACTTGAGCAGTTCTTC. Protein: CASSGTSGSLLEQFF.